This paragraph reports one T cell receptor (beta chain). The CDR3 has 13 amino acids. Germline V gene data show CDR1 as LGHNT and CDR2 as FRNRAP. J lost 7 bases, V lost 6 bases, and 5 bases had no gene match. These data belong to a study of blood T cell repertoires in COVID-19. The assay was immunoSEQ multiplex PCR, and TCRdb's table has in-frame clones only and misses some. Of some 290,000 clones in the sample, 85% to 90% were seen once. Sample: PBMCs or T cells enriched from blood (not recorded which). The rearrangement uses TRBV12-5 and TRBJ1-5; 8 bases fit TRBD1. This clonotype originated in a woman in her 30s who had recovered from COVID-19. The CDR3 DNA reads TGTGCTAGTGGGGACAGGGAAGGACAGCCCCAGCATTTT. It is translated as CASGDREGQPQHF.